The 7 T cell receptor beta chains listed next were all sequenced from one sample in a study of blood T cell repertoires in COVID-19 (dated by TCRdb to about 2020). Library generation was performed with the immunoSEQ multiplex PCR assay. Entries here come from immuneACCESS through TCRdb and include only in-frame sequences with V and J called. Some clones fail to appear in such tables; in the studies checked, an unresolved V gene covers under half of the shortfall, and the cause of the remainder is unknown. The sample has about 300,000 clones on record, roughly 90% of them singletons. About 2.2% of the sample is taken by the ten largest. Sequenced sample: peripheral blood. These receptors were collected from a woman aged 25 to 39 with COVID-19, enrolled during active disease.

The J gene is TRBJ1-1, the V gene TRBV29-1, with D perhaps TRBD1 (6 bases). Trimming pared 6 bases from V and 4 bases from J, leaving 12 bases between. Germline V gene data show CDR1 as SQVTM and CDR2 as ANQGSEA. CDR3 size: 12 residues. The CDR3 DNA reads as TGCAGCGTGGTAACAGGGACCACTGAAGCTTTCTTT. Amino acid sequence: CSVVTGTTEAFF. The full variable domain, completed using reference TRBV29-1 and TRBJ1-1, is SAVISQKPSRDICQRGTSLTIQCQVDSQVTMMFWYRQQPGQSLTLIATANQGSEATYESGFVIDKFPISRPNLTFSTLTVSNMSPEDSSIYLCSVVTGTTEAFFGQGTRLTVV.

V and J are TRBV5-4 and TRBJ2-4; unclear D gene. CDR3 length: 14 residues. Trimming took 1 base from V and 8 from J, leaving 13 bases between them. Germline V lookup: CDR1 SGHNT, CDR2 YYREEE (reference sequence). The CDR3 DNA is TGTGCCAGCAGCTTGACCCCCCTTCGGGACATTCAGTACTTC. Amino acid sequence: CASSLTPLRDIQYF.

For the CDR3, the DNA is TGTGCCAGCAGCGAACAGGTTAACTATGGCTACACCTTC. Translating gives CASSEQVNYGYTF. The J gene is TRBJ1-2, the V gene TRBV9; D perhaps matches TRBD1 (5 bases). Germline CDR1 is SGDLS and CDR2 is YYNGEE. This CDR3 has 13 residues. V was trimmed by 3 bases and J by 1 base, leaving 7 bases between them.

Note on this clone: The sample has other DNA sequences that encode this CDR3 too. The chain is built from TRBV5-1 and TRBJ1-1; D perhaps matches TRBD1 (6 bases). Germline lookup yields CDR1 SGHRS and CDR2 YFSETQ. This CDR3 is 14 amino acids long. Deletions cut 4 bases from V and 1 base from J, with 11 bases between. The CDR3 loop reads CASSPTTGNTEAFF. The CDR3 bases are TGCGCCAGCAGCCCCACGACAGGGAACACTGAAGCTTTCTTT.

This chain links TRBV6-5 with TRBJ2-7, with 7 bases matching TRBD1. Unmatched junction bases numbered 9, after V lost 10 bases and J lost 0 bases. The CDR3 consists of 14 residues. The germline CDR1 and CDR2 sequences are MNHEY and SVGAGI. CDR3 in DNA: TGTGCCACCAAAACGAGGGGGCACTCCTACGAGCAGTACTTC. This gives the protein CATKTRGHSYEQYF.

This sequence joins TRBV9 and TRBJ1-2; 10 nucleotides line up with TRBD1. The CDR3 contains 16 residues. From germline, CDR1 is SGDLS and CDR2 YYNGEE. V lost 4 bases, J lost 8 bases, and 14 bases stayed unmatched. As DNA, the CDR3 is TGTGCCAGCAGCCCCCCCGGGACAGGGGAAAGAAGGGGCTACACCTTC. Its translation: CASSPPGTGERRGYTF.

CDR3 loop: CASRHHFGLAGGSNTGELFF. DNA of the CDR3: TGTGCCAGCAGACACCACTTCGGACTAGCGGGGGGGTCGAACACCGGGGAGCTGTTTTTT. This sequence joins TRBV11-3 and TRBJ2-2; TRBD2 matches 15 bases. V trimming: 6 bases; J trimming: 0 bases; junction bases outside the gene matches: 11. In germline, CDR1 is SGHNT, CDR2 YENEEA. The CDR3 loop spans 20 amino acids. Full variable domain (outside the CDR3, taken from reference TRBV11-3 and TRBJ2-2): EAGVVQSPRYKIIEKKQPVAFWCNPISGHNTLYWYLQNLGQGPELLIRYENEEAVDDSQLPKDRFSAERLKGVDSTLKIQPAELGDSAVYLCASRHHFGLAGGSNTGELFFGEGSRLTVL.